A single TCR beta chain is shown here with its context. This sample stems from a study of blood T cell repertoires in COVID-19. Study details: The cDNA or gDNA used as material had been derived from T cells, B-cell-depleted T cells, or PBMCs.

Trimming at V came to 0 bases and at J to 11 bases, leaving 11 bases not matched to a gene. CDR1 LGHNA and CDR2 YSLEER come from the germline V gene. The length of the CDR3 is 15 residues. Per the original data handling: From reference gene primer amplification, estimates of nucleated cell counts were derived. The assay was immunoSEQ multiplex PCR, and TCRdb's table has in-frame clones only and misses some. D and trimming come from the DNA, and the V and J calls and clone size come from that table. The sample records tens of thousands of clones, more than 75% being singletons. Input material: peripheral blood. The TCR was taken from a woman aged 70-85 years with acute or convalescent COVID-19. This chain links TRBV4-3 with TRBJ2-3; TRBD2 matches 7 bases. CDR3 sequence: CASSQERVGGSMQYF. The CDR3 region has the DNA TGCGCCAGCAGCCAAGAGAGAGTTGGCGGGAGTATGCAGTATTTT.